These T cell receptor beta chains were read from a single sample in a study of T cell repertoires in cytomegalovirus infection. Each CDR3 protein gets one entry after TCRdb re-called the reads with MiXCR. In the table there are 85,000 to 120,000 distinct CDR3 sequences, 15% to 20% of which are singletons. Sequenced input: PBMCs. These receptors originate from a human donor in good health (CMV status not recorded). Some clones in this sample may be carry-over from other donors' samples. CDR3s include the opening cysteine and the closing phenylalanine or tryptophan. The D gene is left open where the match is weak. Clone size, where shown, is once, few, many, or a class for clones that have expanded.

few	TRBV5-5	TRBD1	TRBJ2-1	TGTGCCAGCAGCCTCCGGGACAGGGGGATGAGTCCGTTCTTC	CASSLRDRGMSPFF
NA	TRBV6-2/TRBV6-3	NA	TRBJ2-7	TGTGCCAGCAGTTACTCGGTCAGGAGGGGGCCATTCGAGCAGTACTTC	CASSYSVRRGPFEQYF
NA	TRBV7-9	TRBD2	TRBJ2-7	TGTGCCAGCAGCTTATGGGCGGGAGCCTACGAGCAGTACTTC	CASSLWAGAYEQYF
many	TRBV7-3	TRBD1	TRBJ2-1	TGTGCCAGCAGTTCGGACAGGGACAATGAGCAGTTCTTC	CASSSDRDNEQFF
many	TRBV28	TRBD1	TRBJ2-2	TGTGCCAGCAGTTCTAACCCGGGACAGTGGATGACCGGGGAGCTGTTTTTT	CASSSNPGQWMTGELFF
NA	TRBV7-9	TRBD1	TRBJ2-2	TGTGCCAGCAGCTTTTACGCGGGACAGGGGGCCGCGAACACCGGGGAGCTGTTTTTT	CASSFYAGQGAANTGELFF
many	TRBV7-6	NA	TRBJ1-6	TGTGCCAGCAGCCCAGAACAGGGCCTAAATAATTCACCCCTCCACTTT	CASSPEQGLNNSPLHF
many	TRBV7-2	NA	TRBJ2-1	TGTGCCAGCAAGGGGGGGCGGAATGAGCAGTTCTTC	CASKGGRNEQFF
NA	TRBV29-1	NA	TRBJ2-5	TGCAGCGTAAGACAGCACCAAGAGACCCAGTACTTC	CSVRQHQETQYF
many	TRBV4-1	TRBD2	TRBJ2-3	TGCGCCAGCAGCCATGGGAGCGGGAGAAGCACAGATACGCAGTATTTT	CASSHGSGRSTDTQYF
many	TRBV7-8	NA	TRBJ1-4	TGTGCCAGCAGCTCCTCTGGAGGTGAAAAACTGTTTTTT	CASSSSGGEKLFF
NA	TRBV5-1	NA	TRBJ2-6	TGCGCCAGCAGCCTTGGACGTGGGGGGGCCTCTGGGGCCAACGTCCTGACTTTC	CASSLGRGGASGANVLTF
few	TRBV7-2	TRBD2	TRBJ2-5	TGTGCCAGCAGACTAGCGGGGGGGAGTGAGACCCAGTACTTC	CASRLAGGSETQYF
few	TRBV10-3	NA	TRBJ2-5	TGTGCCATCAGTGGAGGGGAGACCCAGTACTTC	CAISGGETQYF
few	TRBV7-3	NA	TRBJ2-5	TGTGCCAGCAGCCCCGGTCAGGTGGAGACCCAGTACTTC	CASSPGQVETQYF
few	TRBV20-1	NA	TRBJ2-2	TGCAGTGCTAGAGGGGATCAGAGCACCGGGGAGCTGTTTTTT	CSARGDQSTGELFF
NA	TRBV7-9	NA	TRBJ2-5	TGTGCCAGCAGCTCGACCCCTAGGGAGGAGACCCAGTACTTC	CASSSTPREETQYF
few	TRBV6-2/TRBV6-3	NA	TRBJ2-1	TGTGCCAGCCACCCTTGGAGGGTGGTAACCAATGAGCAGTTCTTC	CASHPWRVVTNEQFF
NA	TRBV2	NA	TRBJ1-1	TGTGCCAGCAGTCCCTCCGGAAACACTGAAGCTTTCTTT	CASSPSGNTEAFF
many	TRBV6-6	NA	TRBJ2-3	TGTGCCAGCAGTTACTCACTCGGAGACATCGGGACTAGCACAGATACGCAGTATTTT	CASSYSLGDIGTSTDTQYF
many	TRBV7-2	NA	TRBJ1-1	TGTGCCAGCAGCCGAGAGGGCGATTCCATACTTGAAGCTTTCTTT	CASSREGDSILEAFF
many	TRBV18	TRBD1	TRBJ2-6	TGTGCCAGCTCACCAATCCGGGACAGGAGACGCTCTGGGGCCAACGTCCTGACTTTC	CASSPIRDRRRSGANVLTF
NA	TRBV7-3	NA	TRBJ2-2	TGTGCCAGCAGCCGGATAGGCACCGGGGAGCTGTTTTTT	CASSRIGTGELFF
many	TRBV7-2	NA	TRBJ2-2	TGTGCCAGCAGCGGTTCGGAGGGCGCAAACACCGGGGAGCTGTTTTTT	CASSGSEGANTGELFF
NA	TRBV28	TRBD1	TRBJ1-5	TGTGCCACAGGGGGACAGGGGGCCAGATATAGCAATCAGCCCCAGCATTTT	CATGGQGARYSNQPQHF
many	TRBV7-2	NA	TRBJ2-7	TGTGCCAGCAGCTCCCACAGGGACACGAACTACGAGCAGTACTTC	CASSSHRDTNYEQYF
few	TRBV5-5	NA	TRBJ1-6	TGTGCCAGCAGCTTGGCCCCAGGGAGAGAGTCACCCCTCCACTTT	CASSLAPGRESPLHF
NA	TRBV6-2/TRBV6-3	NA	TRBJ2-7	TGTGCCAGCAGTTTTGCTGGGATCGGCTACGAGCAGTACTTC	CASSFAGIGYEQYF
NA	TRBV29-1	NA	TRBJ1-2	TGCAGCACACCCCAAGGGAAGGATGGCTACACCTTC	CSTPQGKDGYTF
many	TRBV28	NA	TRBJ1-4	NA	CASSSSLTNEKLFF
few	TRBV2	NA	TRBJ2-5	TGTGCCAGCAGTACCGGGGGAATAGAGACCCAGTACTTC	CASSTGGIETQYF
many	TRBV7-2	TRBD1	TRBJ2-7	TGTGCCAGCAGCGACAGGGGGCGGGACGAGCAGTACTTC	CASSDRGRDEQYF
few	TRBV6-2/TRBV6-3	NA	TRBJ1-1	TGTGCCAGCAGACGAGGGGGGGCTGAAGCTTTCTTT	CASRRGGAEAFF
NA	TRBV6-6	NA	TRBJ2-5	TGTGCCAGCAGCTTCCTAAGCTGGGAAGAGACCCAGTACTTC	CASSFLSWEETQYF
NA	TRBV5-5	NA	TRBJ2-1	TGTGCCAGCAGCTTTGGGGGGCTTAGCTCCTACAATGAGCAGTTCTTC	CASSFGGLSSYNEQFF
NA	TRBV28	NA	TRBJ1-4	TGTGCCAGCAGTTTTTATAGATGGCGGCGTCAGGGAGACGAAAAACTGTTTTTT	CASSFYRWRRQGDEKLFF
many	TRBV7-2	NA	TRBJ2-4	TGTGCCAGCAGCTTGAGCTCCCAACTGAAACCCAAAAACATTCAGTACTTC	CASSLSSQLKPKNIQYF
few	TRBV10-3	NA	TRBJ2-7	TGTGCCATCAGTGAGGGTGTGGATCCCCCTCGAGAGCAGTACTTC	CAISEGVDPPREQYF
NA	TRBV29-1	NA	TRBJ1-1	TGCAGCGTTGATGGGTCATATGATGGAGCTTTCTTT	CSVDGSYDGAFF
NA	TRBV2	NA	TRBJ1-5	TGTGCCAGCAGTTGGGGCCCACCGGATCAGCCCCAGCATTTT	CASSWGPPDQPQHF
many	TRBV11-3	NA	TRBJ2-1	TGTGCCAGCAGCTTAGTCAACTACAATGAGCAGTTCTTC	CASSLVNYNEQFF
NA	TRBV6-8	TRBD2	TRBJ2-7	TGTGCCAGCAGACACACCGGGACGGCGGGGGGCGAGCAGTACTTC	CASRHTGTAGGEQYF
NA	TRBV2	NA	TRBJ2-5	TGTGCCAGCAACCAGGGAGCGGAGACCCAGTACTTC	CASNQGAETQYF
many	TRBV7-3	NA	TRBJ1-6	TGTGCCAGCTCGCCCCAGGGGAATTCACCCCTCCACTTT	CASSPQGNSPLHF
many	TRBV7-6	TRBD1	TRBJ1-1	TGTGCCAGCAGCTTACGGGACAGCTTGAACACTGAAGCTTTCTTT	CASSLRDSLNTEAFF
many	TRBV12-3/TRBV12-4	NA	TRBJ1-1	TGTGCCAGCAGTTTAGGTAGAGTCTCCACTGAAGCTTTCTTT	CASSLGRVSTEAFF
NA	TRBV5-6	NA	TRBJ2-2	TGTGCCAGCAGGGAGACCGGGGCCGGGGAGCTGTTTTTT	CASRETGAGELFF
few	TRBV6-2/TRBV6-3	TRBD1	TRBJ2-3	TGTGCCAGCAGTTACCCCTTCTTCCCGGGACAGGGGACAGATACGCAGTATTTT	CASSYPFFPGQGTDTQYF
few	TRBV20-1	TRBD1	TRBJ1-2	TGCAGTGCTGGAGGGGGACAGGCTCCCTACGGCTACACCTTC	CSAGGGQAPYGYTF
many	TRBV20-1	NA	TRBJ1-1	TGCAGTGCTAGAGATGCAAGGAGGCAGGGAAACACTGAAGCTTTCTTT	CSARDARRQGNTEAFF
NA	TRBV28	NA	TRBJ2-3	TGTGCCAGCAGGGATAACGGGGGCACAGATACGCAGTATTTT	CASRDNGGTDTQYF
many	TRBV5-6	NA	TRBJ2-2	TGTGCCAGCAGCTCTCCTGACAGGAGTGGCGGGGAGCTGTTTTTT	CASSSPDRSGGELFF
few	TRBV7-9	NA	TRBJ1-5	TGTGCCAGCAGCTTAGAAGCGGTCGGACGGGGGAACAATCAGCCCCAGCATTTT	CASSLEAVGRGNNQPQHF